This T cell receptor beta chain is drawn from a study of shared clonotypes between healthy human individuals. Across the whole study: With ages of 18 to 49, the donors were two women and a few men. Every donor yielded three CD4 naive, three CD4 memory, two CD8 naive and one CD8 memory plate.

Assay used: immunoSEQ multiplex PCR; TCRdb lists only in-frame clones, some missing. The data show a few million clones, with 85% to 95% seen just once and around 0.4% held by the top ten. The CDR3 totals 16 residues. Trimming took 6 bases from V and 5 from J; bases not matched to a gene: 14. Germline CDR1 LNHDA, CDR2 SQIVND (reference sequence). Regarding the study as a whole: Larger estimated richness was generally recorded for naive subsets relative to memory subsets. Naive CD4 clonotypes overlapped across a few donors at roughly 4.5%.

Remarks on this clone: Its target is not known.

Sequencing input: naive CD4+ T cells from PBMCs. Subset indicated: CD45RA+ positively selected. This chain joins TRBV19 and TRBJ2-7, with TRBD1 matching over 9 bases. The receptor's source is a man aged 18 to 30 in good health. Some clones in this sample may be carry-over from other donors' samples. In DNA form, the CDR3 reads TGTGCCAGTAGACCGATCGTAGGGACAGGGATCCACGAGCAGTACTTC. This sequence encodes CASRPIVGTGIHEQYF.